The 17 T cell receptor beta chains reported below all come from one sample, sequenced in a study of control samples from healthy donors and cancer patients (dated by TCRdb to 2018 to 2021). Libraries came from the immunoSEQ multiplex PCR assay. Here the immuneACCESS table is served through TCRdb, limited to in-frame sequences with V and J called. Missing clones are a known gap in these copies; in checked studies unresolved V genes cover under half, and the rest lacks a known reason. Across this sample there are about 61,000 clones, with 90% seen only once. 5.5% to 7% of the sample rests with the top ten. Sequenced: PBMCs. These receptors all come from a man aged 55 to 70 with colorectal cancer.

The chain is built from TRBV6-1 and TRBJ1-5; D is unresolved. The CDR3 is 15 residues long. CDR1 MNHNS and CDR2 SASEGT come from the germline V gene. The germline V and J ends were trimmed by 2 bases and 0 bases, with 8 bases remaining between them. The CDR3 DNA is TGTGCCAGCAGTGAACAAGGGTATAGCAATCAGCCCCAGCATTTT. This codes for CASSEQGYSNQPQHF.

The V call is TRBV6-5, the J call TRBJ2-7; 8 nucleotides match TRBD1. The CDR3 extends over 15 amino acids. Germline V CDR1 and CDR2: MNHEY, SVGAGI. V gave up 6 bases and J gave up 3 bases; unmatched junction bases: 10. In DNA, the CDR3 is TGTGCCAGCAGACCCGGACAGGGAGGTAGCTACGAGCAGTACTTC. This encodes CASRPGQGGSYEQYF.

The rearrangement links TRBV15 to TRBJ2-3; 11 bases line up with TRBD2. CDR3 length: 16 residues. V shed 2 bases, J shed 6 bases, and the junction held 7 bases outside the gene matches. Germline CDR1 reads LNHNV; CDR2 reads YYDKDF (reference sequence). CDR3 in amino acids: CATSRRLAGLSDTQYF. CDR3 DNA sequence: TGTGCCACCAGCAGAAGACTAGCGGGGTTGTCTGATACGCAGTATTTT.

The chain joins TRBV19 to TRBJ2-7; 8 positions agree with TRBD1. The CDR3 has 20 residues. V shed 9 bases, J shed 2 bases, and the junction held 27 bases outside the gene matches. Germline values: CDR1 LNHDA, CDR2 SQIVND (reference sequence). CDR3 in DNA: TGTGCCAGGCCCCCCTCACCCCCGGGACAGGCCTTTGGTACTCCCTACGAGCAGTACTTC. Translation: CARPPSPPGQAFGTPYEQYF.

This chain joins TRBV2 and TRBJ1-4, with 9 bases fitting TRBD1. The CDR3 has 17 amino acids. The trim removed 11 bases at V and 0 bases at J, leaving 13 bases unmatched. Looked up from germline, CDR1 is SNHLY and CDR2 is FYNNEI. CDR3 nucleotide sequence: TGTGCCGCGTTACGAGGACAGGGGTCTGCAACTAATGAAAAACTGTTTTTT. This gives the protein CAALRGQGSATNEKLFF. The variable domain in full, completed from reference TRBV2 and TRBJ1-4, reads EPEVTQTPSHQVTQMGQEVILRCVPISNHLYFYWYRQILGQKVEFLVSFYNNEISEKSEIFDDQFSVERPDGSNFTLKIRSTKLEDSAMYFCAALRGQGSATNEKLFFGSGTQLSVL.

The chain employs TRBV7-3 and TRBJ2-3; 7 bases match TRBD2. The CDR3 loop spans 15 amino acids. The germline gives CDR1 SGHTA, CDR2 FQGTGA. Unmatched junction bases numbered 2, after V lost 0 bases and J lost 2 bases. CDR3 sequence reads: CASSLTGGNTDTQYF. In DNA, the CDR3 is TGTGCCAGCAGCTTAACGGGGGGGAACACAGATACGCAGTATTTT.

The chain uses TRBV7-8 and TRBJ1-2; D remains unclear. The CDR3 sequence is 14 residues long. V was shortened by 4 bases and J by 1 base, with 10 bases between the two germline ends. Germline CDR1 is SGHVS and CDR2 is FQNEAQ. CDR3 sequence (DNA): TGTGCCAGCAGCTCTTCCGGGTTTAACTATGGCTACACCTTC. It translates to CASSSSGFNYGYTF.

This clone has only a few counts. V gene TRBV5-1 combines with J gene TRBJ2-7; D gene uncertain. Trimming left V 1 base short and J 2 bases short, with 16 bases between. Per the germline V gene, CDR1 is SGHRS and CDR2 is YFSETQ. The CDR3 has 16 amino acids. Here the CDR3 reads CASSLSYSGKTYEQYF. DNA of the CDR3: TGCGCCAGCAGCTTGTCCTACAGTGGGAAGACCTACGAGCAGTACTTC.

The chain employs TRBV12-3 or TRBV12-4 and TRBJ1-2, with D tentatively TRBD1 (6 bases). This CDR3 comprises 13 residues. V was shortened by 1 base and J by 8 bases, with 11 bases between the two germline ends. This CDR3 reads CASSLGRGRGYTF. The CDR3 nucleotides are TGTGCCAGCAGTTTAGGCAGGGGAAGGGGCTACACCTTC.

The V gene is TRBV3-1 (or the pseudogene TRBV3-2), the J gene TRBJ2-3, with TRBD2 matching over 10 bases. The CDR3 contains 16 residues. The germline V gene has CDR1 LGHDT and CDR2 YNNKEL (reference sequence). The V and J ends lost 1 base and 0 bases, in that order; junction bases with no gene match: 1. The CDR3 protein is CASSQGLAGSTDTQYF. The CDR3, as DNA: TGTGCCAGCAGCCAAGGACTAGCGGGTAGCACAGATACGCAGTATTTT.

The DNA of the CDR3 is TGTGCCAGCAGTGGGACAGGGTGGGGTCAGCCCCAGCATTTT. This encodes CASSGTGWGQPQHF. The J gene is TRBJ1-5, the V gene TRBV25-1; TRBD1 agrees at 8 bases. The germline CDR1 and CDR2 sequences are MGHDK and SYGVNS. The CDR3 loop spans 14 amino acids. With V trimmed by 4 bases and J by 6 bases, 5 bases remained unmatched.

A single count supports this clone. The CDR3 is CASSGSGVLNTGELFF. The CDR3 DNA reads as TGTGCCAGCAGCGGGAGCGGGGTTTTAAACACCGGGGAGCTGTTTTTT. The rearrangement uses TRBV7-3 and TRBJ2-2; 7 bases are a match to TRBD2. Trimming at V came to 5 bases and at J to 2 bases, leaving 8 bases not matched to a gene. Germline lookup yields CDR1 SGHTA and CDR2 FQGTGA. This CDR3 has 16 amino acids.

The chain couples TRBV2 to TRBJ2-3, with D perhaps assigned TRBD1 or TRBD2 (5 bases each). Germline V gene lookup returns CDR1 SNHLY and CDR2 FYNNEI. Trimming took 0 bases from V and 1 from J, leaving 14 bases between them. The CDR3 contains 17 residues. The CDR3 sequence: CASSEADLGRGTDTQYF. For the CDR3, the DNA is TGTGCCAGCAGTGAAGCGGACTTGGGGCGCGGCACAGATACGCAGTATTTT.

The chain employs TRBV2 and TRBJ1-2, with D unclear. The CDR3 is 16 amino acids. V shed 6 bases and J shed 4 bases, with 21 bases lying between them. Germline values: CDR1 SNHLY, CDR2 FYNNEI. The CDR3 loop is CASSTWTGGESYGYTF. CDR3 DNA sequence: TGTGCCAGCAGCACCTGGACGGGCGGTGAGAGCTATGGCTACACCTTC.

This clone was detected a few times. This chain uses TRBV1 with TRBJ2-1; the table gives TRBD2 as D, unverified against the DNA. TRBV1 is a pseudogene. The CDR3 spans 17 residues. The CDR3 DNA is TGCACCAGCAGCCAACGCCCCACTAGCGAGTCCTACAATGAGCAGTTCTTC. Translating gives CTSSQRPTSESYNEQFF.

This chain links TRBV19 with TRBJ2-3; the D gene is possibly TRBD2 (5 bases). The CDR3 runs 14 residues. Germline V gene sequence: CDR1 LNHDA, CDR2 SQIVND (reference sequence). V dropped 5 bases and J dropped 2 bases, with 11 bases sitting between them. The CDR3 is CASSLDLSTDTQYF. CDR3 nucleotides: TGTGCCAGTAGTCTGGACTTATCCACAGATACGCAGTATTTT.

This CDR3 reads CASSLSAGATYEQYF. The CDR3 nucleotides read TGTGCCAGCAGCTTATCGGCGGGGGCAACCTACGAGCAGTACTTC. The genes are TRBV7-2 and TRBJ2-7, with D maybe TRBD2 (7 bases). The germline gives CDR1 SGHTA, CDR2 FQGNSA. Deletions cut 2 bases from V and 2 bases from J, with 13 bases between. The CDR3 sequence is 15 residues long.